This T cell receptor (beta chain) was recorded in a study of shared clonotypes between healthy human individuals. The CDR3 length is 15 residues. V was pared by 4 bases and J by 4 bases, with 7 bases of the junction left unmatched. Per germline, CDR1 SGDLS and CDR2 YYNGEE. The repertoire was sequenced with immunoSEQ multiplex PCR; TCRdb's copy has only in-frame clones and lacks some. Of fewer than 2.5 million clones listed, approximately 93% are singletons. CD45RA-negative memory and CD45RA+ naive subsets were split from the CD4+ cells. This TCR was sampled from a man between 18 and 29 years old in good health. Some clones in this sample may be carry-over from other donors' samples. The rearrangement links TRBV9 to TRBJ2-1, with 8 bases lining up with TRBD1. Sequencing was carried out using naive CD4+ T cells from PBMCs. The subset here: CD45RA+ positively selected. The CDR3 protein is CASSPGTGYYNEQFF. In DNA form, the CDR3 reads TGTGCCAGCAGCCCGGGGACAGGTTATTACAATGAGCAGTTCTTC.